A selection of T cell receptor beta chains follows, all from one sample in a study of blood T cell repertoires in COVID-19. Here immunoSEQ multiplex PCR was the method, and the copy in TCRdb shows in-frame clones only, minus some. The sample yields approximately 76,000 clones, roughly 86% seen once. Sequencing was carried out using peripheral blood. These receptors were obtained from a woman aged 55-75 years with acute or convalescent COVID-19. Each CDR3 is given with its conserved first and last residue. The D gene is left open where the match is weak. Clone size appears in some rows only: once, few, many, or a class for an expanded clone.

clone_size: .
v_call: TRBV6-2/TRBV6-3
d_call: .
j_call: TRBJ1-2
cdr3_nt: TGTGCCAGCAGTTACTCGGCTGGGGGCTTGGAGGGCTACACCTTC
cdr3_aa: CASSYSAGGLEGYTF

clone_size: once
v_call: TRBV29-1
d_call: .
j_call: TRBJ1-2
cdr3_nt: TGCAGCGTTATCCCCGGTAACACCTTC
cdr3_aa: CSVIPGNTF

clone_size: few
v_call: TRBV9
d_call: TRBD1
j_call: TRBJ2-3
cdr3_nt: TGTGCCAGCAGCGTGGGACAGGAAGATACGCAGTATTTT
cdr3_aa: CASSVGQEDTQYF

clone_size: once
v_call: TRBV3-1/TRBV3-2
d_call: .
j_call: TRBJ2-3
cdr3_nt: TGTGCCAGCAGCCAAAATAGCGTGAGCACAGATACGCAGTATTTT
cdr3_aa: CASSQNSVSTDTQYF

clone_size: .
v_call: TRBV28
d_call: .
j_call: TRBJ2-7
cdr3_nt: TGTGCCAGCAGCGGAGTCGGGGAAGGGTCCTACGAGCAGTACTTC
cdr3_aa: CASSGVGEGSYEQYF

clone_size: .
v_call: TRBV2
d_call: TRBD2
j_call: TRBJ2-5
cdr3_nt: TGTGCCAGCAGTGATGCAAAGCGGGGGGGTTTCGGAGAGACCCAGTACTTC
cdr3_aa: CASSDAKRGGFGETQYF

clone_size: .
v_call: TRBV5-4
d_call: .
j_call: TRBJ2-6
cdr3_nt: TGTGCCAGCACCCGCCCCCCGGGGAGCTCTGGGGCCAACGTCCTGACTTTC
cdr3_aa: CASTRPPGSSGANVLTF

clone_size: once
v_call: TRBV5-4
d_call: .
j_call: TRBJ2-1
cdr3_nt: TGTGCCAGCAGCTTGGCCGTAGCCAATGAGCAGTTCTTC
cdr3_aa: CASSLAVANEQFF

clone_size: once
v_call: TRBV13
d_call: TRBD2
j_call: TRBJ2-1
cdr3_nt: TGTGCCAGTTGCCTTTCAACTAGCGGGAAGGGTGGTGAGCAGTTCTTC
cdr3_aa: CASCLSTSGKGGEQFF

clone_size: .
v_call: TRBV7-9
d_call: .
j_call: TRBJ1-5
cdr3_nt: TGTGCCAGCAGTTCACTTGACACGAGCAATCAGCCCCAGCATTTT
cdr3_aa: CASSSLDTSNQPQHF

clone_size: .
v_call: TRBV30
d_call: TRBD2
j_call: TRBJ2-3
cdr3_nt: TGTGCCTGGAGTCTAGCGGGAGACGAGGCAGATACGCAGTATTTT
cdr3_aa: CAWSLAGDEADTQYF

clone_size: once
v_call: TRBV19
d_call: .
j_call: TRBJ1-5
cdr3_nt: TGTGCCAGTAGTATAGCCGAGTATAGCAATCAGCCCCAGCATTTT
cdr3_aa: CASSIAEYSNQPQHF

clone_size: .
v_call: TRBV5-6
d_call: .
j_call: TRBJ2-3
cdr3_nt: TGTGCCAGCAGCTTGGGATTAACTAGCACAGATACGCAGTATTTT
cdr3_aa: CASSLGLTSTDTQYF

clone_size: .
v_call: TRBV3-1/TRBV3-2
d_call: TRBD1
j_call: TRBJ1-6
cdr3_nt: TGTGCCAGCAGCCCGAGCAGGGGGCAGAGAGATGAATCACCCCTCCACTTT
cdr3_aa: CASSPSRGQRDESPLHF

clone_size: .
v_call: TRBV7-9
d_call: .
j_call: TRBJ2-1
cdr3_nt: TGTGCCAGCAGCACTCAAAACAATGAGCAGTTCTTC
cdr3_aa: CASSTQNNEQFF

clone_size: once
v_call: TRBV6-2/TRBV6-3
d_call: TRBD2
j_call: TRBJ2-3
cdr3_nt: TGTGCCAGCTGCCCTATGGCGGGAGGTGGAGATACGCAGTATTTT
cdr3_aa: CASCPMAGGGDTQYF

clone_size: .
v_call: TRBV27
d_call: .
j_call: TRBJ2-7
cdr3_nt: TGTGCCAGCAGTAACCCCGGGACAAGGGAGCAGTACTTC
cdr3_aa: CASSNPGTREQYF

clone_size: .
v_call: TRBV7-3
d_call: .
j_call: TRBJ2-1
cdr3_nt: TGTGCCAGCAGCCGTGAAGCTAGAGGTAATGAGCAGTTCTTC
cdr3_aa: CASSREARGNEQFF

clone_size: .
v_call: TRBV3-1/TRBV3-2
d_call: .
j_call: TRBJ2-7
cdr3_nt: TGTGCCAGCAGCCAAATCCCTGACGGAGCCTACGAGCAGTACTTC
cdr3_aa: CASSQIPDGAYEQYF

clone_size: few
v_call: TRBV5-1
d_call: TRBD1
j_call: TRBJ1-5
cdr3_nt: TGCGCCAGCAGCTTGGAGGGACAGTACAATCAGCCCCAGCATTTT
cdr3_aa: CASSLEGQYNQPQHF

clone_size: .
v_call: TRBV27
d_call: .
j_call: TRBJ2-1
cdr3_nt: TGTGCCAGCGGCCTTCCCGTCTACAATGAGCAGTTCTTC
cdr3_aa: CASGLPVYNEQFF

clone_size: .
v_call: TRBV2
d_call: TRBD2
j_call: TRBJ2-5
cdr3_nt: TGTGCCAGCAGTGGGCTAGCGGGGTATGGAGAGACCCAGTACTTC
cdr3_aa: CASSGLAGYGETQYF

clone_size: .
v_call: TRBV10-1
d_call: .
j_call: TRBJ2-7
cdr3_nt: TGCGCCAGCAGTGAGTCGAGGTCAGGGGAAGAGCCCTACGAGCAGTACTTC
cdr3_aa: CASSESRSGEEPYEQYF

clone_size: few
v_call: TRBV2
d_call: .
j_call: TRBJ1-6
cdr3_nt: TGTGCCAGCAGTGGTCCCGGACTGTCCGTCAATTCACCCCTCCACTTT
cdr3_aa: CASSGPGLSVNSPLHF

clone_size: .
v_call: TRBV9
d_call: .
j_call: TRBJ2-7
cdr3_nt: TGTGCCAGCAGCAATGAGGGAAATTTTCCTTACGAGCAGTACTTC
cdr3_aa: CASSNEGNFPYEQYF

clone_size: once
v_call: TRBV4-3
d_call: TRBD1
j_call: TRBJ2-2
cdr3_nt: TGCGCCAGCAGCCTCTCAGACAGGGGGCTGACCGGGGAGCTGTTTTTT
cdr3_aa: CASSLSDRGLTGELFF

clone_size: .
v_call: TRBV4-3
d_call: TRBD1
j_call: TRBJ1-6
cdr3_nt: TGCGCCAGCAGCCAGGCCGGGACAGGGAACTCACCCCTCCACTTT
cdr3_aa: CASSQAGTGNSPLHF

clone_size: .
v_call: TRBV7-9
d_call: TRBD1
j_call: TRBJ1-3
cdr3_nt: TGTGCCAGCAGCTTCCTGACAGGGGTACGCTCTGGAAACACCATATATTTT
cdr3_aa: CASSFLTGVRSGNTIYF

clone_size: once
v_call: TRBV4-3
d_call: .
j_call: TRBJ2-7
cdr3_nt: TGCGCCAGCAGCCAGACACAGGGATACGAGCAGTACTTC
cdr3_aa: CASSQTQGYEQYF

clone_size: .
v_call: TRBV6-5
d_call: TRBD2
j_call: TRBJ2-3
cdr3_nt: TGTGCCAGCAGCCGGGGACTAGCTTCAGATACGCAGTATTTT
cdr3_aa: CASSRGLASDTQYF

clone_size: .
v_call: TRBV2
d_call: .
j_call: TRBJ2-7
cdr3_nt: TGTGCCAGCAGTGAGGTCAGCTACGAGCAGTACTTC
cdr3_aa: CASSEVSYEQYF

clone_size: .
v_call: TRBV3-1/TRBV3-2
d_call: .
j_call: TRBJ2-7
cdr3_nt: TGTGCCAGCAGCCAGATAGACAGCCTCTCCTACGAGCAGTACTTC
cdr3_aa: CASSQIDSLSYEQYF

clone_size: .
v_call: TRBV5-4
d_call: TRBD2
j_call: TRBJ2-7
cdr3_nt: TGTGCCAGCAGCTTGGACGCGGGGGGGCGGAACGAGCAGTACTTC
cdr3_aa: CASSLDAGGRNEQYF

clone_size: .
v_call: TRBV14
d_call: .
j_call: TRBJ2-7
cdr3_nt: TGTGCCAGCAGCCCTACTTGGACAGTCCACAGCTACGAGCAGTACTTC
cdr3_aa: CASSPTWTVHSYEQYF

clone_size: .
v_call: TRBV7-2
d_call: TRBD2
j_call: TRBJ2-3
cdr3_nt: TGTGCCAGCAGCAGAGTAGCGGGAGTACGGGAATTGGGTACGCAGTATTTT
cdr3_aa: CASSRVAGVRELGTQYF

clone_size: .
v_call: TRBV5-1
d_call: TRBD1
j_call: TRBJ1-1
cdr3_nt: TGCGCCAGCAGCTTGGACCCACCGACAGGGCCCACTGAAGCTTTCTTT
cdr3_aa: CASSLDPPTGPTEAFF

clone_size: .
v_call: TRBV6-2/TRBV6-3
d_call: TRBD1
j_call: TRBJ2-1
cdr3_nt: TGTGCCAGCAGTTCCGCGGACAGGGTCGACAATGAGCAGTTCTTC
cdr3_aa: CASSSADRVDNEQFF

clone_size: .
v_call: TRBV4-2
d_call: TRBD1
j_call: TRBJ1-1
cdr3_nt: TGTGCCAGCAGTCACCGAGAGGGGGCGGGTGAAGCTTTCTTT
cdr3_aa: CASSHREGAGEAFF

clone_size: .
v_call: TRBV10-3
d_call: TRBD2
j_call: TRBJ2-1
cdr3_nt: TGTGCCATCACCTCGGGACTAGCGGGATACAATGAGCAGTTCTTC
cdr3_aa: CAITSGLAGYNEQFF

clone_size: .
v_call: TRBV6-2/TRBV6-3
d_call: .
j_call: TRBJ2-1
cdr3_nt: TGTGCCAGCAGTTCCGCGGGTGGGAATGAGCAGTTCTTC
cdr3_aa: CASSSAGGNEQFF

clone_size: once
v_call: TRBV10-3
d_call: .
j_call: TRBJ1-2
cdr3_nt: TGTGCCATCAGGGGGGACTTGGTCTTGGGAGACTATGGCTACACCTTC
cdr3_aa: CAIRGDLVLGDYGYTF

clone_size: .
v_call: TRBV29-1
d_call: .
j_call: TRBJ1-2
cdr3_nt: TGCAGCGTAACAGGGCTTGATGGCTACACCTTC
cdr3_aa: CSVTGLDGYTF

clone_size: few
v_call: TRBV5-6
d_call: .
j_call: TRBJ2-5
cdr3_nt: TGTGCCAGCAGCCCAGGAGCATGGGGCTACCAAGAGACCCAGTACTTC
cdr3_aa: CASSPGAWGYQETQYF

clone_size: .
v_call: TRBV19
d_call: TRBD1
j_call: TRBJ1-1
cdr3_nt: TGTGCCAGTAGTCTCCGGACAGGGGAGAACACTGAAGCTTTCTTT
cdr3_aa: CASSLRTGENTEAFF

clone_size: .
v_call: TRBV7-6
d_call: TRBD1
j_call: TRBJ1-4
cdr3_nt: TGTGCCAGCAGCTTAGCGGGTCCAGGGGGCGATGAAAAACTGTTTTTT
cdr3_aa: CASSLAGPGGDEKLFF

clone_size: .
v_call: TRBV7-9
d_call: .
j_call: TRBJ2-7
cdr3_nt: TGTGCCAGCAACAATAGCCCCTACAGGGGGGGGGACTCCTACGAGCAGTACTTC
cdr3_aa: CASNNSPYRGGDSYEQYF

clone_size: .
v_call: TRBV6-6
d_call: .
j_call: TRBJ1-5
cdr3_nt: TGTGCCAGCAACACAGGACAGCGCAATCAGCCCCAGCATTTT
cdr3_aa: CASNTGQRNQPQHF

clone_size: once
v_call: TRBV13
d_call: TRBD1
j_call: TRBJ1-2
cdr3_nt: TGTGCCAGCAGCTCAATAGGACAGGGGCTTGGCTACACCTTC
cdr3_aa: CASSSIGQGLGYTF

clone_size: .
v_call: TRBV27
d_call: TRBD1
j_call: TRBJ1-5
cdr3_nt: TGTGCCAGCACGCCAACAGGGGCCGGAGGCAATCAGCCCCAGCATTTT
cdr3_aa: CASTPTGAGGNQPQHF

clone_size: .
v_call: TRBV7-2
d_call: TRBD2
j_call: TRBJ2-2
cdr3_nt: TGTGCCAGCAGAGACCGGGACTACATCACCGGGGAGCTGTTTTTT
cdr3_aa: CASRDRDYITGELFF

clone_size: .
v_call: TRBV5-1
d_call: .
j_call: TRBJ2-3
cdr3_nt: TGCGCCAGCAGCCTCACAGGGCCTAGCACAGATACGCAGTATTTT
cdr3_aa: CASSLTGPSTDTQYF

clone_size: .
v_call: TRBV28
d_call: TRBD1
j_call: TRBJ1-2
cdr3_nt: TGTGCCAGCAGTTTGGGACAGCCAGAGAATGGCTACACCTTC
cdr3_aa: CASSLGQPENGYTF

clone_size: few
v_call: TRBV7-8
d_call: TRBD2
j_call: TRBJ2-2
cdr3_nt: TGTGCCAGCACCCTAAATCGACTAGCGGGGGGGAACACCGGGGAGCTGTTTTTT
cdr3_aa: CASTLNRLAGGNTGELFF

clone_size: .
v_call: TRBV2
d_call: .
j_call: TRBJ2-2
cdr3_nt: TGTGCCAGCAGTGTATCAGGGATTGGCGGGGAGCTGTTTTTT
cdr3_aa: CASSVSGIGGELFF